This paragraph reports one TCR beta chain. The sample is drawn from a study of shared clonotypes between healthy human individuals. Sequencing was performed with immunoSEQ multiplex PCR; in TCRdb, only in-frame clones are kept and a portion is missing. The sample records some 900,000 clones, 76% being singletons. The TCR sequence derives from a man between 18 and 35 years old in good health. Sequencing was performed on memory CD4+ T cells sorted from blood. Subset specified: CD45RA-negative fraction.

The CDR3 coding sequence is TGTGCCAGCAGTTTATTTTACCGGGGCGAGCAGTACTTC. This gives the protein CASSLFYRGEQYF. J is TRBJ2-7 and V is TRBV28, with D possibly TRBD2 on 5 matching bases. Trimming took off 1 base at V and 6 bases at J, with 10 bases between the two ends. CDR3 length: 13 residues. The germline gives CDR1 MDHEN, CDR2 SYDVKM.